The 18 T cell receptor beta chains presented below share a single source sample, sequenced in a study of CD4 T cells in relation to SARS-CoV-2 and coronaviruses (dated by TCRdb to the early 2020s). Libraries were built with the immunoSEQ multiplex PCR assay. This is the immuneACCESS table as TCRdb keeps it, with only in-frame sequences that have V and J called. A part of the clones is gone; compared with another copy, unresolved V genes explain less than half, and the rest is unexplained. The sample yields tens of thousands of clones; over 75% were counted once. About 1.5% of the sample comes from the top ten. No cognate antigen is known for these TCRs. The sample taken for sequencing was naive CD4+ T cells from PBMCs, cultured in vitro. What the cell subset or site label conveys for this sample: naive CD4+ T cells isolated by negative enrichment. The source of these receptors is an adult with COVID-19.

The rearrangement joins TRBV6-5 to TRBJ2-1, with 7 bases fitting TRBD2. With V trimmed by 4 bases and J by 8 bases, 8 bases remained unmatched. The CDR3 has 14 residues. Germline V gene sequence: CDR1 MNHEY, CDR2 SVGAGI. Written as DNA, the CDR3 is TGTGCCAGCAGTTTCCAGCGGGATACCCATGAGCAGTTCTTC. It yields the protein CASSFQRDTHEQFF.

The chain couples TRBV19 to TRBJ2-2, with D possibly TRBD2 on 6 matching bases. The length of the CDR3 is 15 residues. CDR1 is LNHDA and CDR2 is SQIVND in the germline V gene (reference sequence). V was shortened by 2 bases and J by 6 bases, with 13 bases between the two germline ends. CDR3 loop: CASSINRERAGELFF. The CDR3 DNA follows: TGTGCCAGTAGTATAAATCGGGAGAGGGCCGGGGAGCTGTTTTTT.

The gene calls are TRBV24-1 and TRBJ2-1, with a possible D match to TRBD2 (5 bases). Trimming pared 0 bases from V and 7 bases from J, leaving 12 bases between. Per germline, CDR1 KGHDR and CDR2 SFDVKD. This CDR3 has 15 residues. The CDR3 reads CATSDLGPGGNEQFF. In DNA, the CDR3 is TGTGCCACCAGTGATTTGGGACCAGGAGGTAATGAGCAGTTCTTC.

The chain has TRBV28 and TRBJ2-7; D not certain. Germline V lookup: CDR1 MDHEN, CDR2 SYDVKM. V was clipped by 8 bases and J by 2 bases, with 7 bases between them. CDR3 length: 11 amino acids. The chain's CDR3 is CASETAYEQYF. CDR3 DNA sequence: TGTGCCAGCGAGACGGCCTACGAGCAGTACTTC.

This clone was picked up a small number of times. The chain combines TRBV3-1 (or the pseudogene TRBV3-2) with TRBJ2-7; D is ambiguous. V dropped 1 base and J dropped 11 bases, with 9 bases sitting between them. The CDR3 has 11 residues. Per the germline V gene, CDR1 is LGHDT and CDR2 is YNNKEL (reference sequence). CDR3 DNA: TGTGCCAGCAGCCAAGCTTCTAGGAAGTACTTC. It codes for CASSQASRKYF.

V usage is TRBV6-4 and J usage is TRBJ2-2; D is unresolved. Trimming stripped 3 bases from V and 5 bases from J, with 7 bases between. The CDR3 spans 13 residues. Looked up from germline, CDR1 is MRHNA and CDR2 is SNTAGT. CDR3 nucleotide sequence: TGTGCCAGCAGTGAATCCGTTACCGGGGAGCTGTTTTTT. It is translated as CASSESVTGELFF.

The V and J genes are TRBV7-9 and TRBJ1-3; tentatively, D is TRBD1 (5 bases). The CDR3 sequence is 13 residues long. Germline V gene lookup returns CDR1 SEHNR and CDR2 FQNEAQ (reference sequence). Trimming removed 4 bases at V and 4 bases at J, with 8 bases between. The CDR3 spells CASSWGLGNTIYF. For the CDR3, the DNA is TGTGCCAGCAGCTGGGGACTCGGAAACACCATATATTTT.

This chain joins TRBV28 and TRBJ2-3; TRBD2 agrees at 9 bases. The CDR3 is made up of 15 amino acids. From germline, CDR1 is MDHEN and CDR2 SYDVKM. V was pared by 3 bases and J by 1 base, with 2 bases of the junction left unmatched. The CDR3 sequence: CASSLASGGTDTQYF. In DNA, the CDR3 is TGTGCCAGCAGTTTGGCTAGCGGGGGCACAGATACGCAGTATTTT. Filled out from reference TRBV28 and TRBJ2-3, the complete variable domain reads DVKVTQSSRYLVKRTGEKVFLECVQDMDHENMFWYRQDPGLGLRLIYFSYDVKMKEKGDIPEGYSVSREKKERFSLILESASTNQTSMYLCASSLASGGTDTQYFGPGTRLTVL.

Only one count was recorded for this clone. V gene TRBV5-1 combines with J gene TRBJ2-2; 8 nucleotides align to TRBD1. The CDR3 has 15 amino acids. Per the germline V gene, CDR1 is SGHRS and CDR2 is YFSETQ. With V trimmed by 7 bases and J by 2 bases, 7 bases remained unmatched. CDR3 residues: CASARQGTNTGELFF. The CDR3 region has the DNA TGCGCCAGCGCTCGACAGGGGACAAACACCGGGGAGCTGTTTTTT.

The count of this clone is one. This chain joins TRBV25-1 and TRBJ2-1; the match to TRBD2 covers 8 bases. Germline lookup yields CDR1 MGHDK and CDR2 SYGVNS. Unmatched junction bases numbered 11, after V lost 6 bases and J lost 4 bases. The length of the CDR3 is 16 residues. CDR3 region: CASRGFAGGPYNEQFF. The CDR3 nucleotides are TGTGCCAGCAGAGGCTTTGCGGGAGGACCTTACAATGAGCAGTTCTTC.

In its sample, this clone was seen once. J is TRBJ2-1 and V is TRBV5-4, with 7 bases aligning to TRBD1. The CDR3 consists of 16 residues. In germline, CDR1 is SGHNT, CDR2 YYREEE (reference sequence). J was trimmed by 6 bases and V by 5 bases; bases with no gene match: 14. In nucleotides, the CDR3 is TGTGCCAGCAGACGCGGTGGAGACAGGGCCTTCAATGAGCAGTTCTTC. It specifies CASRRGGDRAFNEQFF.

The chain carries TRBV28 and TRBJ1-4; tentative D call: TRBD1 (5 bases). The germline V gene has CDR1 MDHEN and CDR2 SYDVKM. The CDR3 is 16 amino acids. The V end was cut by 5 bases, the J end by 2 bases, with 15 bases between. The CDR3 DNA is TGTGCCAGCAGTCCCGTGGAGGGGAGGACTAATGAAAAACTGTTTTTT. Its protein is CASSPVEGRTNEKLFF.

The chain combines TRBV9 with TRBJ2-7, with 8 positions matching TRBD1. The CDR3 loop spans 14 amino acids. V lost 3 bases and J lost 3; bases outside the gene matches: 5. Germline V CDR1 and CDR2: SGDLS, YYNGEE. Written as DNA, the CDR3 is TGTGCCAGCAGCGCCGGACAGGGTGGCTACGAGCAGTACTTC. Translation gives CASSAGQGGYEQYF. Complete variable domain (other parts from reference TRBV9 and TRBJ2-7): DSGVTQTPKHLITATGQRVTLRCSPRSGDLSVYWYQQSLDQGLQFLIQYYNGEERAKGNILERFSAQQFPDLHSELNLSSLELGDSALYFCASSAGQGGYEQYFGPGTRLTVT.

J is TRBJ1-5 and V is TRBV19; D is unclear. The CDR3 has 17 amino acids. Germline assignment: CDR1 LNHDA and CDR2 SQIVND (reference sequence). Trimming shortened V by 6 bases and J by 2 bases, and 20 bases separated the two germline ends. This CDR3 is CASSLLLGLSGNQPQHF. The CDR3 nucleotides are TGTGCCAGTAGCCTGCTTCTGGGGTTAAGCGGCAATCAGCCCCAGCATTTT.

This clone was seen a handful of times. The V gene is TRBV10-1, the J gene TRBJ2-7; 11 nucleotides line up with TRBD2. The CDR3 totals 14 residues. Germline CDR1 is WNHNN and CDR2 is SYGVQD (reference sequence). V gave up 2 bases and J gave up 6 bases; unmatched junction bases: 3. CDR3 nucleotides: TGCGCCAGCAGTGAGACTAGCGGGAGCTGCGAGCAGTACTTC. Translated: CASSETSGSCEQYF.

This chain joins TRBV19 and TRBJ2-2; the D gene is possibly TRBD2 (5 bases). The CDR3 length is 19 residues. Germline CDR1 and CDR2: LNHDA and SQIVND (reference sequence). The V end lost 10 bases, the J end lost 1 base, and 28 bases lay between the germline ends. Written as DNA, the CDR3 is TGTGCCAACACACCCCCCGGACTGCGCTGGACGAGGAACACCGGGGAGCTGTTTTTT. Translated: CANTPPGLRWTRNTGELFF.

V is TRBV5-4 and J is TRBJ2-3; 10 bases are shared with TRBD2. The CDR3 totals 18 residues. Germline-derived CDR1 and CDR2 are SGHNT and YYREEE (reference sequence). J lost 3 bases, V lost 4 bases, and 14 bases had no gene match. For the CDR3, the DNA is TGTGCCAGCAGCCTAGGCTTCCGGAGCGGGAGGGAGACAGATACGCAGTATTTT. Encoded protein: CASSLGFRSGRETDTQYF.

The chain employs TRBV28 and TRBJ2-3, with D possibly TRBD2 on 5 matching bases. The germline CDR1 and CDR2 sequences are MDHEN and SYDVKM. CDR3 size: 14 residues. V was trimmed by 5 bases and J by 6 bases, leaving 15 bases between them. The chain's CDR3 is CASSDSDLMDTQYF. The CDR3 DNA follows: TGTGCCAGCAGTGACTCGGACTTGATGGATACGCAGTATTTT.